This paragraph covers one TCR beta chain sequence. What it recognizes is unknown. This sample is part of a study of cytomegalovirus exposure and HLA in healthy donors. Study-wide results and limits: An analysis that came later showed most CMV-associated TCR beta chains appearing HLA-restricted. A reported reduction in N-insertions relative to the roughly 640-donor mean was seen in an Asian-associated ancestry cluster in a later analysis. Based on reports, TCR beta sequences accurately predicted HLA-A and HLA-B alleles for most subjects.

In the PCR, 60 Vbeta and 13 Jbeta primers were used. Measured with immunoSEQ multiplex PCR; TCRdb has only the in-frame clones, and not every one. The table shows over 95,000 clones, with over 65% occurring only once. Healthy individuals who donated bone marrow served as the donors. Trimming cost V 0 bases and J 0 bases, with 7 bases left between them. The germline V gene encodes CDR1 SGHRS and CDR2 YFSETQ. The CDR3 has 15 amino acids. J is TRBJ2-1 and V is TRBV5-1; D is unresolved. Sequenced: PBMCs. The source of this sequence is a man between 40 and 49 years old in good health and CMV-seronegative. Written as DNA, the CDR3 is TGCGCCAGCAGCTTGGTCCTCAGCTCCTACAATGAGCAGTTCTTC. It translates to CASSLVLSSYNEQFF.